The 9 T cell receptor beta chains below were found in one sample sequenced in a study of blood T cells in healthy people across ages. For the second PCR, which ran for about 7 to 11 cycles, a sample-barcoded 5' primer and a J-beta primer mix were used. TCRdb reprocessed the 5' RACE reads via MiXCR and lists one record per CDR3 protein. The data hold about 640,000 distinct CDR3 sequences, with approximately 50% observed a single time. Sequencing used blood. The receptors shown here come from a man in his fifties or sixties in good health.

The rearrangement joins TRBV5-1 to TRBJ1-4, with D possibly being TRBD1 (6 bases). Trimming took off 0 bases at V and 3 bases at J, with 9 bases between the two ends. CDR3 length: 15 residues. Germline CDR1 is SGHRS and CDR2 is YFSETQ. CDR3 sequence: CASSLGGPANEKLFF. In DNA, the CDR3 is TGCGCCAGCAGCTTGGGGGGGCCGGCTAATGAAAAACTGTTTTTT.

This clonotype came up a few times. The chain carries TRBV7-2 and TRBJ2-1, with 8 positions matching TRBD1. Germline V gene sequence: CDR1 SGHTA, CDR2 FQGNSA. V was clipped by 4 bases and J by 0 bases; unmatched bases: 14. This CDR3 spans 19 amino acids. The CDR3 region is CASSSPRTGSLSSYNEQFF. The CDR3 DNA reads TGTGCCAGCAGCTCGCCCCGGACAGGGAGCCTTAGCTCCTACAATGAGCAGTTCTTC.

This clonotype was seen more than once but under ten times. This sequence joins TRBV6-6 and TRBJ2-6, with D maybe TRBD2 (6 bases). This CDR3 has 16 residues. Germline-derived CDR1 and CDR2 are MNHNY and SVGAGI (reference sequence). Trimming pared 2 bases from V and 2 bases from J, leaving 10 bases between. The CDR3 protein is CASSYPGGTGANVLTF. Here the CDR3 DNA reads TGTGCCAGCAGTTACCCTGGGGGGACTGGGGCCAACGTCCTGACTTTC.

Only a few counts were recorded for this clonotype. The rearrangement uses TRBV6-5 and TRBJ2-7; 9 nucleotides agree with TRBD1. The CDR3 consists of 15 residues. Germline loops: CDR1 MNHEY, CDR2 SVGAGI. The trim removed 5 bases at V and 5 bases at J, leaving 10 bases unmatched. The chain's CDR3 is CASSAPGTGTNEQYF. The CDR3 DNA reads TGTGCCAGCAGTGCTCCCGGGACAGGGACAAACGAGCAGTACTTC.

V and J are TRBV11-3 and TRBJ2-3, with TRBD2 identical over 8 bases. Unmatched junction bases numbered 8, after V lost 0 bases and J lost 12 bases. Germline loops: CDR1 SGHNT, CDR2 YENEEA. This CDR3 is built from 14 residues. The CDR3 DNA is TGTGCCAGCAGCTTAGATCCCCGGGGGGGGGTCCAGTATTTT. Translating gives CASSLDPRGGVQYF.

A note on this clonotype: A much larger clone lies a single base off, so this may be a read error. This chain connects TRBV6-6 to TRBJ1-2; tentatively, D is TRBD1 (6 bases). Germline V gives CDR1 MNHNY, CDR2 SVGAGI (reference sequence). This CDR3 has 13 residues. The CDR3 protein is CAGSYSRGNGYTF. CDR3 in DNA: TGTGCCGGCAGTTACTCGAGGGGGAATGGCTACACCTTC.

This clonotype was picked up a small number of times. The CDR3 sequence is CSVDKAAGTDTQYF. The CDR3 nucleotides are TGCAGCGTTGATAAGGCCGCGGGGACAGATACGCAGTATTTT. This chain links TRBV29-1 with TRBJ2-3; TRBD2 is a possible D gene (6 bases). Looked up from germline, CDR1 is SQVTM and CDR2 is ANQGSEA. V gave up 3 bases and J gave up 3 bases, with 13 bases separating them. The CDR3 is 14 residues long.

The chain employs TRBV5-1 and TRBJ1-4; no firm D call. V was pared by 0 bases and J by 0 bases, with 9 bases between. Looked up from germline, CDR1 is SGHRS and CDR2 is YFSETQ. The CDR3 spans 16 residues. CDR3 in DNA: TGCGCCAGCAGCTTGGAGGGTTCCGCAACTAATGAAAAACTGTTTTTT. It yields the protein CASSLEGSATNEKLFF.

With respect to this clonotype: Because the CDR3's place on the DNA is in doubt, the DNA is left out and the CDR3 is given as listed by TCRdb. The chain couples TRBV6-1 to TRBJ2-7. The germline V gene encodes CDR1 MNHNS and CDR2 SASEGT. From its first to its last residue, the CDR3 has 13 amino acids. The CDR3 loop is CASSTSEPETQYF.